This T cell receptor beta chain is drawn from a study of shared clonotypes between healthy human individuals. Looking at the study overall: Donors consisted of two women and three men between 18 and 49. Per donor, three plates held CD4 naive cells, three held CD4 memory, two held CD8 naive and one held CD8 memory.

Looked up from germline, CDR1 is LNHDA and CDR2 is SQIVND (reference sequence). Between the trimmed V and J ends, which lost 9 bases and 0 bases, there was a span of 12 bases. This CDR3 region has 14 residues. Using immunoSEQ multiplex PCR, the repertoire was profiled, and TCRdb retains in-frame clones only, with some absent. The data show around 600,000 clones, 90% to 95% seen once. In the naive CD8 group, cells lacked CD45RO and were positively selected for CCR7, so terminally differentiated effector memory CD45RA+ cells were left out. The clonotype originates from a woman aged 30 to 39 in good health. Sequenced: naive CD8+ T cells sorted from blood. The chain combines TRBV19 with TRBJ2-1; maybe TRBD1 (5 bases). The CDR3 DNA reads as TGTGCCAGCGGAACCGGACACTCCTACAATGAGCAGTTCTTC. It yields the protein CASGTGHSYNEQFF.